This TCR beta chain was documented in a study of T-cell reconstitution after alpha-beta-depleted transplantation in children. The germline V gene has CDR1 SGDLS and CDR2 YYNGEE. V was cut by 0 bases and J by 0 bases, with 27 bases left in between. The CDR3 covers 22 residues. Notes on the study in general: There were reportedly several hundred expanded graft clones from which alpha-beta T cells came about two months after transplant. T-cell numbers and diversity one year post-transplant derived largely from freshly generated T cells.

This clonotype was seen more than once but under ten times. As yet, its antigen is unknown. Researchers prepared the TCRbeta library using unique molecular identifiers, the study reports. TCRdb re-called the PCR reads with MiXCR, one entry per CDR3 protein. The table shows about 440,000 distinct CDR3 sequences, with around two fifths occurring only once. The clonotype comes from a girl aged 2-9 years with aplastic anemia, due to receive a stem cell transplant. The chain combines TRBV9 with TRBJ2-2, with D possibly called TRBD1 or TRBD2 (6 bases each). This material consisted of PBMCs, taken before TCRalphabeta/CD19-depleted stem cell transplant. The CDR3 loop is CASSVATPTGDRQATNTGELFF. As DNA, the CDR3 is TGTGCCAGCAGCGTAGCAACACCTACGGGGGACCGACAGGCTACGAACACCGGGGAGCTGTTTTTT.